A single sample is the source of the 28 T cell receptor beta chains below, sequenced in a study of T cells after yellow fever vaccination (dated by TCRdb to the late 2010s). Library preparation employed 5' RACE. Sequencing relied on an Illumina HiSeq 2500. TCRdb reworked the public reads: Q25 trimming with fastp, MiXCR clone assembly, productive beta chains retained. Under each unique CDR3 protein, matching rows form one entry showing the most common genes and DNA. Across this sample there are more than 65,000 distinct CDR3 sequences, with around 6.2% seen only once. Roughly 2.2% of the sample lies in the top ten. The sample's treatment or condition label, in plain terms: live attenuated yellow fever vaccine strain. The sample was CD4+ T cells sorted from PBMCs, taken more than 14 days after the first yellow fever vaccination. Every receptor here comes from a young man who received the YFV17D yellow fever vaccine.

This clonotype was seen repeatedly, ten times or more. The chain uses TRBV4-1 and TRBJ1-1, with 9 positions matching TRBD1. V lost 1 base, J lost 7 bases, and 4 bases stayed unmatched. Germline CDR1 MGHRA, CDR2 YSYEKL. This CDR3 region has 14 residues. The CDR3 sequence is CASSQGDRAGEAFF. In DNA form, the CDR3 reads TGCGCCAGCAGCCAAGGGGACAGGGCGGGTGAAGCTTTCTTT.

At least ten counts were recorded for this clonotype. The genes are TRBV7-9 and TRBJ1-1, with 9 bases that match TRBD1. Germline-derived CDR1 and CDR2 are SEHNR and FQNEAQ (reference sequence). The V and J ends lost 1 base and 5 bases, in that order; junction bases with no gene match: 5. The CDR3 consists of 15 residues. Here the CDR3 DNA reads TGTGCCAGCAGCTTAGGACAGGGGGAAAGGACTGAAGCTTTCTTT. Amino acid sequence: CASSLGQGERTEAFF.

At least ten counts were recorded for this clonotype. The V and J genes are TRBV20-1 and TRBJ2-2; no reliable D call. Per germline, CDR1 DFQATT and CDR2 SNEGSKA (reference sequence). The CDR3 consists of 12 residues. With 3 bases removed from V and 3 bases from J, the gap between germline ends came to 5 bases. CDR3 nucleotide sequence: TGCAGTGCTAGCAGCCACACCGGGGAGCTGTTTTTT. Encoded protein: CSASSHTGELFF.

This clonotype was picked up many times. The CDR3 bases are TGTGCCAGCAGCCCACCAGGGGATGGCTACACCTTC. Protein: CASSPPGDGYTF. This chain links TRBV7-2 with TRBJ1-2; D may be TRBD1 (6 bases). This CDR3 is built from 12 residues. The ends were cut back, 5 bases at V and 6 bases at J, with 10 bases in the middle. Germline V gene lookup returns CDR1 SGHTA and CDR2 FQGNSA.

This clonotype was picked up many times. The chain is built from TRBV4-1 and TRBJ2-3; 15 bases line up with TRBD2. Germline trimming cut 10 bases from V and 2 bases from J; bases unmatched to any gene: 7. The CDR3 totals 16 residues. Per the germline V gene, CDR1 is MGHRA and CDR2 is YSYEKL. The CDR3 reads CATGLAGGPNTDTQYF. The CDR3 nucleotides are TGCGCCACCGGACTAGCGGGGGGGCCGAACACAGATACGCAGTATTTT.

This clonotype was picked up many times. The genes are TRBV7-2 and TRBJ2-3, with TRBD2 matching over 12 bases. J gave up 4 bases and V 1 base, and 6 bases lay outside the gene matches. This CDR3 comprises 17 residues. The V gene's germline CDR1 is SGHTA and CDR2 FQGNSA. The CDR3 DNA is TGTGCCAGCAGCTTAGGGGGTCCTAGCGGGGGGGCAGATACGCAGTATTTT. Amino acid sequence: CASSLGGPSGGADTQYF.

This clonotype was detected ten times or more. This sequence joins TRBV12-3 or TRBV12-4 and TRBJ2-7; D unresolved. Trimming stripped 2 bases from V and 2 bases from J, with 10 bases between. The CDR3 runs 14 residues. The CDR3 DNA sequence: TGTGCCAGCAGTTTATTCCCAGCCGCCTACGAGCAGTACTTC. The encoded protein is CASSLFPAAYEQYF.

This clonotype was seen only a few times. The chain has TRBV5-4 and TRBJ2-1, with a tentative D call TRBD2 (7 bases). The CDR3 runs to 14 residues. The V gene's germline CDR1 is SGHNT and CDR2 YYREEE (reference sequence). V lost 0 bases and J 8 bases, leaving 12 bases between the germline ends. This CDR3 reads CASSLVGGGHEQFF. The CDR3 coding sequence is TGTGCCAGCAGCTTGGTGGGGGGGGGGCATGAGCAGTTCTTC.

This clonotype was seen many times. V and J are TRBV19 and TRBJ1-5; 9 bases align to TRBD1. CDR1 is LNHDA and CDR2 is SQIVND in the germline V gene (reference sequence). V lost 5 bases, J lost 6 bases, and 11 bases stayed unmatched. The CDR3 length is 16 residues. CDR3 region: CASSPQTGGRIQPQHF. The CDR3 bases are TGTGCCAGTAGTCCTCAGACAGGGGGGAGGATTCAGCCCCAGCATTTT.

This clonotype was detected many times. The chain joins TRBV6-1 to TRBJ2-5; D is possibly TRBD1 (6 bases). There are 12 residues in the CDR3. Trimming removed 6 bases from V and 7 bases from J, with 12 bases in between. Germline V lookup: CDR1 MNHNS, CDR2 SASEGT. Written as DNA, the CDR3 is TGTGCCAGCAGGCTACAGGGCCCGACCCAGTACTTC. Its protein is CASRLQGPTQYF.

This clonotype occurred many times. The chain combines TRBV7-2 with TRBJ2-1, with D perhaps TRBD2 (6 bases). Germline values: CDR1 SGHTA, CDR2 FQGNSA. The CDR3 runs 15 residues. Trimming pared 5 bases from V and 4 bases from J, leaving 15 bases between. CDR3 DNA: TGTGCCAGCAGCCTGATCGGGGGTCTTTACAATGAGCAGTTCTTC. Protein: CASSLIGGLYNEQFF. Complete variable domain (other parts from reference TRBV7-2 and TRBJ2-1): GAGVSQSPSNKVTEKGKDVELRCDPISGHTALYWYRQSLGQGLEFLIYFQGNSAPDKSGLPSDRFSAERTGGSVSTLTIQRTQQEDSAVYLCASSLIGGLYNEQFFGPGTRLTVL.

This clonotype came up a few times. The chain combines TRBV7-2 with TRBJ1-6, with D perhaps TRBD1 (6 bases). Trimming left V 5 bases short and J 1 base short, with 15 bases between. The CDR3 totals 17 residues. Looked up from germline, CDR1 is SGHTA and CDR2 is FQGNSA. The CDR3 nucleotides read TGTGCCAGCAGCCTCTCCAAGGGGGAATCCTATAATTCACCCCTCCACTTT. This translates into CASSLSKGESYNSPLHF.

This clonotype was counted ten times or more. The chain links TRBV28 to TRBJ2-5; no clear D gene. Trimming left V 3 bases short and J 2 bases short, with 10 bases between. The CDR3 extends over 14 amino acids. Germline loops: CDR1 MDHEN, CDR2 SYDVKM. CDR3 sequence reads: CASSLYQRQETQYF. The DNA of the CDR3 is TGTGCCAGCAGTTTGTACCAGAGACAAGAGACCCAGTACTTC.

This clonotype appeared many times. An end of the junction differs from the germline gene, which may be a read error. The chain recombines TRBV24-1 with TRBJ2-2; possibly TRBD2 for D (6 bases). The CDR3 extends over 15 amino acids. Germline V gene sequence: CDR1 KGHDR, CDR2 SFDVKD. CDR3 coding DNA: TGTGCCACCAGTGATTTGGCGGGGAACCCCGGGGAGCTGTTTTTT. It translates to CATSDLAGNPGELFF.

The J gene is TRBJ2-3, the V gene TRBV5-4; the D call may be TRBD1 or TRBD2 (5 bases each). Germline V gene lookup returns CDR1 SGHNT and CDR2 YYREEE (reference sequence). V lost 4 bases, J lost 3 bases, and 15 bases lay in between. CDR3 length equals 15 residues. The CDR3 is CASSPTGTETDTQYF. In DNA, the CDR3 is TGTGCCAGCAGCCCGACCGGGACGGAAACAGATACGCAGTATTTT.

In this sample, this clonotype turned up many times. The V call is TRBV5-5, the J call TRBJ2-2, with D hard to call. Trimming took off 4 bases at V and 0 bases at J, with 7 bases between the two ends. Per germline, CDR1 SGHKS and CDR2 YYEKEE (reference sequence). The CDR3 runs to 14 residues. The CDR3 here is CASSLGPNTGELFF. In DNA, the CDR3 is TGTGCCAGCAGCCTGGGTCCGAACACCGGGGAGCTGTTTTTT.

This clonotype was seen at least ten times. V usage is TRBV7-2 and J usage is TRBJ2-5; D is unclear. From germline, CDR1 is SGHTA and CDR2 FQGNSA. Between the trimmed V and J ends, which lost 5 bases and 5 bases, there was a span of 9 bases. This CDR3 is 12 amino acids long. This CDR3 reads CASSTFLETQYF. CDR3 DNA sequence: TGTGCCAGCAGCACCTTCTTGGAGACCCAGTACTTC. The whole variable domain, remainder taken from reference TRBV7-2 and TRBJ2-5, is GAGVSQSPSNKVTEKGKDVELRCDPISGHTALYWYRQSLGQGLEFLIYFQGNSAPDKSGLPSDRFSAERTGGSVSTLTIQRTQQEDSAVYLCASSTFLETQYFGPGTRLLVL.

This clonotype was detected many times. The V and J genes are TRBV20-1 and TRBJ1-5, with unresolved D. The V end was cut by 0 bases, the J end by 8 bases, with 11 bases between. This CDR3 is 13 amino acids long. The V gene's germline CDR1 is DFQATT and CDR2 SNEGSKA (reference sequence). CDR3 protein: CSARDPTSEPQHF. For the CDR3, the DNA is TGCAGTGCTAGAGATCCAACATCTGAGCCCCAGCATTTT.

On this clonotype: This sequence may be a read error, since a much larger clone differs from it by one base. J is TRBJ2-5 and V is TRBV4-2, with D uncertain. The CDR3 contains 14 residues. The V gene's germline CDR1 is LGHNA and CDR2 YNFKEQ. The V and J ends lost 1 base and 3 bases respectively, with 9 bases between them. DNA of the CDR3: TGTGCCAGCAGCCAAGTCAGTGGCAAAGAGACCCAGTACTTC. This codes for CASSQVSGKETQYF.

This clonotype has a count of ten or more. Written as DNA, the CDR3 is TGTGCCAGCAGTGCTACAGGTGAAGCTTTCTTT. Protein product: CASSATGEAFF. The gene calls are TRBV25-1 and TRBJ1-1; D may be TRBD1 (5 bases). V gave up 4 bases and J gave up 7 bases, with 7 bases separating them. CDR1 and CDR2 from the germline V gene are MGHDK and SYGVNS. CDR3 size: 11 residues.

This clonotype was detected ten times or more. CDR3 sequence (DNA): TGCGCCAGCAGCTTGCGGGGGATCGGGACAGATACGCAGTATTTT. Protein sequence: CASSLRGIGTDTQYF. The J gene is TRBJ2-3, the V gene TRBV5-1; D is perhaps TRBD2 (6 bases). The CDR3 has 15 amino acids. Germline loops: CDR1 SGHRS, CDR2 YFSETQ. V lost 1 base, J lost 3 bases, and 12 bases lay in between.

This clonotype has ten or more counts. The genes are TRBV12-3 or TRBV12-4 and TRBJ1-6, with D tentatively TRBD1 (6 bases). CDR3 length equals 18 residues. V was pared by 5 bases and J by 6 bases, with 23 bases between. This CDR3 is CASSLAKFPGAGNSPLHF. CDR3 coding DNA: TGTGCCAGCAGTCTCGCCAAATTCCCGGGGGCCGGTAATTCACCCCTCCACTTT.

This clonotype was seen at least ten times. The chain combines TRBV11-2 with TRBJ2-3; TRBD1 aligns across 8 bases. The CDR3 is 16 amino acids. Germline lookup yields CDR1 SGHAT and CDR2 FQNNGV. Trimming at V came to 1 base and at J to 3 bases, leaving 6 bases not matched to a gene. In nucleotides, the CDR3 is TGTGCCAGCAGCTTAGCAGGGGGCAGGGGAACAGATACGCAGTATTTT. Its protein product is CASSLAGGRGTDTQYF.

The sample holds many counts of this clonotype. The CDR3 nucleotides are TGCGCCAGCAGCCCGCGGGCGTTAGGCGGTCACACTGAAGCTTTCTTT. Its protein product is CASSPRALGGHTEAFF. This rearrangement joins TRBV5-1 to TRBJ1-1; the D is unclear. The CDR3 is 16 amino acids. V gave up 4 bases and J gave up 3 bases, with 19 bases separating them. Germline V CDR1 and CDR2: SGHRS, YFSETQ.

This clonotype was counted at least ten times. The chain joins TRBV5-5 to TRBJ1-2, with D tentatively TRBD1 (5 bases). V was trimmed by 4 bases and J by 8 bases, leaving 21 bases between them. Germline assignment: CDR1 SGHKS and CDR2 YYEKEE (reference sequence). The length of the CDR3 is 15 residues. CDR3 coding DNA: TGTGCCAGCAGCCACGACGCGGCGGGGCGGAGAGGCTACACCTTC. Its translation: CASSHDAAGRRGYTF.

This clonotype was observed many times. The chain combines TRBV12-3 or TRBV12-4 with TRBJ1-1, with TRBD1 matching over 8 bases. This CDR3 is 15 amino acids long. V was clipped by 4 bases and J by 1 base; unmatched bases: 5. CDR3 amino acids: CASSWTDRANTEAFF. The CDR3, as DNA: TGTGCCAGCAGTTGGACGGACAGGGCGAACACTGAAGCTTTCTTT.

Many counts were recorded for this clonotype. The V call is TRBV20-1, the J call TRBJ2-3; tentatively, D is TRBD2 (7 bases). Germline V gene sequence: CDR1 DFQATT, CDR2 SNEGSKA (reference sequence). V lost 0 bases to trimming and J lost 5 bases, with 15 bases between them. CDR3 length equals 15 residues. CDR3 protein: CSARDSRGAGDTQYF. In DNA, the CDR3 is TGCAGTGCTAGAGATTCTCGGGGGGCCGGAGATACGCAGTATTTT.

This clonotype was found many times. The V gene is TRBV5-1, the J gene TRBJ2-5, with D tentatively TRBD2 (5 bases). This CDR3 has 14 amino acids. Germline-derived CDR1 and CDR2 are SGHRS and YFSETQ. Trimming took off 3 bases at V and 4 bases at J, with 13 bases between the two ends. The CDR3 is CASSWNTGVETQYF. As DNA, the CDR3 is TGCGCCAGCAGCTGGAACACCGGGGTAGAGACCCAGTACTTC. Drawing the rest from reference TRBV5-1 and TRBJ2-5, the complete variable domain is KAGVTQTPRYLIKTRGQQVTLSCSPISGHRSVSWYQQTPGQGLQFLFEYFSETQRNKGNFPGRFSGRQFSNSRSEMNVSTLELGDSALYLCASSWNTGVETQYFGPGTRLLVL.